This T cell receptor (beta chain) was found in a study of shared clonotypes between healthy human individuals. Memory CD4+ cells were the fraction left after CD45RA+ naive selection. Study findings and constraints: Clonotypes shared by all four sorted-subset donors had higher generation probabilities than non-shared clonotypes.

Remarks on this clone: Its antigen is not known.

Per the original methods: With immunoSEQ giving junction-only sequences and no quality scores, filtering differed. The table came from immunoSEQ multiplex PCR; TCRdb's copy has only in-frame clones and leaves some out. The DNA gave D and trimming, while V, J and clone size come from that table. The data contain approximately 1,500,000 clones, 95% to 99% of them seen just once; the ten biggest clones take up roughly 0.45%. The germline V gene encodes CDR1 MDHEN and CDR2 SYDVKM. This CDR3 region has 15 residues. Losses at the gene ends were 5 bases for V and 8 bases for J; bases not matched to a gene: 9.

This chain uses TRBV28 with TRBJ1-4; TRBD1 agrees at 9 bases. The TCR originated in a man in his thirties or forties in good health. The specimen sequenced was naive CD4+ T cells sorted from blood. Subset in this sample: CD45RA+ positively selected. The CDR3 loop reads CASSTLGQGREKLFF. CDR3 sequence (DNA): TGTGCCAGCAGTACCCTGGGACAGGGAAGGGAAAAACTGTTTTTT.